This is a list of T cell receptor beta chains from one sample in a study of shared clonotypes between healthy human individuals. The repertoire was sequenced with immunoSEQ multiplex PCR; TCRdb's copy has only in-frame clones and lacks some. The sample has some 2.1 million clones, around 95% seen once. Sequenced material: naive CD4+ T cells sorted from blood. The receptors were gathered from a man aged 18 to 30 in good health. CDR3s include the opening cysteine and the closing phenylalanine or tryptophan. D genes are given only for firm matches. Some rows have no size entry. The others give once, few or many, or a class for an expanded clone.

V gene: TRBV6-5; D gene: NA; J gene: TRBJ2-4; clone size: NA; CDR3 protein: CASSYTPGENIQYF; CDR3 DNA: TGTGCCAGCAGTTATACACCAGGGGAGAACATTCAGTACTTC
V gene: TRBV5-1; D gene: NA; J gene: TRBJ1-4; clone size: NA; CDR3 protein: CASRLRGSENEKLFF; CDR3 DNA: TGCGCCAGCAGGCTCCGGGGGTCGGAGAATGAAAAACTGTTTTTT
V gene: TRBV9; D gene: NA; J gene: TRBJ1-6; clone size: NA; CDR3 protein: CASSVNPETGWGAYNSPLHF; CDR3 DNA: TGTGCCAGCAGCGTAAACCCCGAAACAGGATGGGGAGCCTATAATTCACCCCTCCACTTT
V gene: TRBV19; D gene: NA; J gene: TRBJ2-1; clone size: NA; CDR3 protein: CASSIDSGPGGQFF; CDR3 DNA: TGTGCCAGTAGTATCGATAGCGGCCCCGGCGGGCAGTTCTTC
V gene: TRBV2; D gene: NA; J gene: TRBJ2-5; clone size: NA; CDR3 protein: CASSGEGGETQYF; CDR3 DNA: TGTGCCAGCAGTGGAGAAGGTGGCGAGACCCAGTACTTC
V gene: TRBV6-5; D gene: TRBD2; J gene: TRBJ2-1; clone size: once; CDR3 protein: CASTLGAGRNNEQFF; CDR3 DNA: TGTGCCAGCACCCTAGGGGCCGGGAGGAATAATGAGCAGTTCTTC
V gene: TRBV6-1; D gene: TRBD1; J gene: TRBJ1-1; clone size: NA; CDR3 protein: CASRGDSYTEAFF; CDR3 DNA: TGTGCCAGCAGGGGGGACAGTTACACTGAAGCTTTCTTT
V gene: TRBV6-6; D gene: NA; J gene: TRBJ1-1; clone size: NA; CDR3 protein: CASSYSKRGDTEAFF; CDR3 DNA: TGTGCCAGCAGTTACTCGAAACGAGGGGACACTGAAGCTTTCTTT
V gene: TRBV4-1; D gene: NA; J gene: TRBJ1-3; clone size: NA; CDR3 protein: CASSQEESGAGNTIYF; CDR3 DNA: TGCGCCAGCAGCCAAGAAGAGTCGGGCGCTGGAAACACCATATATTTT
V gene: TRBV6-4; D gene: TRBD1; J gene: TRBJ1-2; clone size: NA; CDR3 protein: CASKSQGITGYTF; CDR3 DNA: TGTGCCAGCAAGTCACAGGGGATCACTGGCTACACCTTC
V gene: TRBV7-2; D gene: NA; J gene: TRBJ2-7; clone size: NA; CDR3 protein: CASSLVGFSEQYF; CDR3 DNA: TGTGCCAGCAGCTTAGTTGGGTTTAGCGAGCAGTACTTC